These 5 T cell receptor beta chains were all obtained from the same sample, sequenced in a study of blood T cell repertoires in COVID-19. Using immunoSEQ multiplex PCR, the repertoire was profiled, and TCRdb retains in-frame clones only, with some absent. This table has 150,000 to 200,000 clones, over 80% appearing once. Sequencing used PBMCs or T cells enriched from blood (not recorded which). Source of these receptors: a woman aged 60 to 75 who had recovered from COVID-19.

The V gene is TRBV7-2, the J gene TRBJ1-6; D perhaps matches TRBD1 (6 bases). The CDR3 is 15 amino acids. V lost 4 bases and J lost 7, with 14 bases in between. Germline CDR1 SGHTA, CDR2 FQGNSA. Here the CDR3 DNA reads TGTGCCAGCAGCTCACAGGGAAGGAGGAATTCACCCCTCCACTTT. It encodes CASSSQGRRNSPLHF.

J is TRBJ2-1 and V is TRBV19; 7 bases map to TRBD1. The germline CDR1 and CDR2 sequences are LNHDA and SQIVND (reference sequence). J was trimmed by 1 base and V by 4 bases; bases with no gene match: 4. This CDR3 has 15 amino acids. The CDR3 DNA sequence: TGTGCCAGTAGTAGACAGGGCTATTCCTACAATGAGCAGTTCTTC. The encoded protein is CASSRQGYSYNEQFF.

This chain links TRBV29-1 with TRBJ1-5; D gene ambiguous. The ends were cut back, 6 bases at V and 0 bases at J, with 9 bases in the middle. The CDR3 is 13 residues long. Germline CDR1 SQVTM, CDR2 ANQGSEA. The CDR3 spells CSVGENSNQPQHF. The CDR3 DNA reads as TGCAGCGTCGGTGAAAATAGCAATCAGCCCCAGCATTTT.

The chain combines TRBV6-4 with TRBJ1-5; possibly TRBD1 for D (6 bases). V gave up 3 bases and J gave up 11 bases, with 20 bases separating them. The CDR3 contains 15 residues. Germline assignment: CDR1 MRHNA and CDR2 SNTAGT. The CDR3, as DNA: TGTGCCAGCAGTGAAGAAGGACAGCCCCGTCCTGCCCAGCATTTT. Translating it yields CASSEEGQPRPAQHF.

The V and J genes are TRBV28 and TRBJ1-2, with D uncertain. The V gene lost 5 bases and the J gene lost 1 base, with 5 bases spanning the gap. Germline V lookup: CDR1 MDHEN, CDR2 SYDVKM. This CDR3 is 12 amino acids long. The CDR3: CASSPLNYGYTF. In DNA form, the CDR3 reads TGTGCCAGCAGTCCCCTTAACTATGGCTACACCTTC.